The clone carrying this T cell receptor (beta chain) came up many times. Its antigen is unknown. Libraries used 2 million unsorted PBMCs kept frozen in RNAlater. This sample was taken from a study of neurological immune-mediated disorders. Findings and caveats of the study: HTLV-1-associated myelopathy had the most TCR clonal expansion, and multiple sclerosis had the least, less than healthy controls.

The cDNA was produced through 5'RACE with 10-nucleotide random UMIs. TCRdb reanalysed the 5' RACE reads using MiXCR and keeps one entry per CDR3 protein. The table includes 30,000 or so distinct CDR3 sequences, about 12% detected once. CDR3 size: 15 residues. V was trimmed by 6 bases and J by 0 bases, leaving 14 bases between them. Germline CDR1 reads SGHTA; CDR2 reads FQGNSA. The receptor was isolated from a man aged 55-75 years in good health. Specimen: PBMCs. The chain employs TRBV7-2 and TRBJ2-5; D remains ambiguous. CDR3 residues: CASSPVGIDQETQYF. The DNA of the CDR3 is TGTGCCAGCAGTCCTGTAGGCATAGACCAAGAGACCCAGTACTTC.